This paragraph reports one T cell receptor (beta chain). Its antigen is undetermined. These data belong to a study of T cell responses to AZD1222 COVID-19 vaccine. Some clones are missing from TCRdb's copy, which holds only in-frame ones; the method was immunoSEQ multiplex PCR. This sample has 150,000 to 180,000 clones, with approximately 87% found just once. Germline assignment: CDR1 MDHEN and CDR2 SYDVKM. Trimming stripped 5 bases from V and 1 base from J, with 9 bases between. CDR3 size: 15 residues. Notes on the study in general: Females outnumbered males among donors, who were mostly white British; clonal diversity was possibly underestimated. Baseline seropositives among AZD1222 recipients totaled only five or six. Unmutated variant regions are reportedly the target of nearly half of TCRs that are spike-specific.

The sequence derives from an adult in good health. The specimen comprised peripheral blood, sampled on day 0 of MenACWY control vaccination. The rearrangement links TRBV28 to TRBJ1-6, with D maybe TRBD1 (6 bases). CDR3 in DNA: TGTGCCAGCAGTCAGACAGGTTCCTATAATTCACCCCTCCACTTT. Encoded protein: CASSQTGSYNSPLHF.